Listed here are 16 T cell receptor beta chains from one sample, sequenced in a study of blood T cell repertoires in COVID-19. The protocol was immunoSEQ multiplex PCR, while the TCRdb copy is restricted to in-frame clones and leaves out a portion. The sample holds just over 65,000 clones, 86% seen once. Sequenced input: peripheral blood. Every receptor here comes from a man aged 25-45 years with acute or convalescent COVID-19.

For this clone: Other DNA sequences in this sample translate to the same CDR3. The CDR3 bases are TGTGCCAGCTCACCGGGGACAGGGGGCAATCAGCCCCAGCATTTT. Translation: CASSPGTGGNQPQHF. V is TRBV18 and J is TRBJ1-5, with TRBD1 matching 10 bases. Unmatched junction bases numbered 1, after V lost 3 bases and J lost 2 bases. Germline V gene sequence: CDR1 KGHSH, CDR2 LQKENI. This CDR3 contains 15 residues.

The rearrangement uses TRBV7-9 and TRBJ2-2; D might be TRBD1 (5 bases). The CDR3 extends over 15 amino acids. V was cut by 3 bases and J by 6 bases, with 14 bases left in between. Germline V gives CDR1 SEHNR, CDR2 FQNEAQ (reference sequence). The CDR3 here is CASSFLSGAAGELFF. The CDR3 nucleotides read TGTGCCAGCAGCTTCCTGTCTGGGGCGGCCGGGGAGCTGTTTTTT.

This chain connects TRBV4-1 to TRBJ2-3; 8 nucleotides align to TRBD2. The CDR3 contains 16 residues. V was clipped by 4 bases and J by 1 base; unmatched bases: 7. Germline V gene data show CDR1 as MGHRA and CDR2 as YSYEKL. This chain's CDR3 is CASSRILTSGTDTQYF. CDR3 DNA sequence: TGCGCCAGCAGCCGAATTCTGACTAGCGGCACAGATACGCAGTATTTT.

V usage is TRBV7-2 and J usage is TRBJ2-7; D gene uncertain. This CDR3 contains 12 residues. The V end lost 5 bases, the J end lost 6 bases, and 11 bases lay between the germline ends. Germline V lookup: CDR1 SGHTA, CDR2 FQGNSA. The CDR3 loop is CASSTPDSEQYF. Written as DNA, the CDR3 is TGTGCCAGCAGCACGCCCGACTCCGAGCAGTACTTC.

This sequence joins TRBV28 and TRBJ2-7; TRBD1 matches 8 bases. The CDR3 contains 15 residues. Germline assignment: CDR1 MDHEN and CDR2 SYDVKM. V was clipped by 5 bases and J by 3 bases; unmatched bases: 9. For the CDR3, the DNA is TGTGCCAGCAGTCCGCCGGGACAGGCCCTCTACGAGCAGTACTTC. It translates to CASSPPGQALYEQYF.

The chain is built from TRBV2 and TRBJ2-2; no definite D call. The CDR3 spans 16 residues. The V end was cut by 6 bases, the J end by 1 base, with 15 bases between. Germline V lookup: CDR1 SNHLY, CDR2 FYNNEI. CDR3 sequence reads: CASRSELSLNTGELFF. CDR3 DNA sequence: TGTGCCAGCAGGTCCGAGTTGAGTCTGAACACCGGGGAGCTGTTTTTT.

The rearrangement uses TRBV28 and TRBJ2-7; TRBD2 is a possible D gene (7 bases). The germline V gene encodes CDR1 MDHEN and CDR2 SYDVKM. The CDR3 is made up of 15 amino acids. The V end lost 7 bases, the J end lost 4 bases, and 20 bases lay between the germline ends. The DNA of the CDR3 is TGTGCCAGCACTCGGGGGGCGGACCCTTTTTACGAGCAGTACTTC. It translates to CASTRGADPFYEQYF. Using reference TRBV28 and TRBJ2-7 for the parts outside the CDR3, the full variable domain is DVKVTQSSRYLVKRTGEKVFLECVQDMDHENMFWYRQDPGLGLRLIYFSYDVKMKEKGDIPEGYSVSREKKERFSLILESASTNQTSMYLCASTRGADPFYEQYFGPGTRLTVT.

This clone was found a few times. The CDR3: CSVAPGDSSYEQYF. The CDR3 nucleotides read TGCAGCGTTGCCCCGGGGGACAGCTCCTACGAGCAGTACTTC. The V call is TRBV29-1, the J call TRBJ2-7; D possibly corresponds to TRBD1 (7 bases). The CDR3 is made up of 14 amino acids. Per the germline V gene, CDR1 is SQVTM and CDR2 is ANQGSEA. The V and J ends lost 4 bases and 0 bases respectively, with 13 bases between them.

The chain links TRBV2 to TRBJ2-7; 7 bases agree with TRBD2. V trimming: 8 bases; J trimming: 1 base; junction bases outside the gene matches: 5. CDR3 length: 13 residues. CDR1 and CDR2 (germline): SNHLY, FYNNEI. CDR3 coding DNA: TGTGCCAGCTTGGGGGGGGGTTCCTACGAGCAGTACTTC. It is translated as CASLGGGSYEQYF.

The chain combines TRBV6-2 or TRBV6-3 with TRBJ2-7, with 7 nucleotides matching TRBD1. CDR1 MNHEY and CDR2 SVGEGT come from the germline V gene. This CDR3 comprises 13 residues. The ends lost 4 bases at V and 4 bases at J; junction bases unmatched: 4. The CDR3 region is CASSSTGRYEQYF. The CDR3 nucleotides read TGTGCCAGCAGTTCGACAGGGCGGTACGAGCAGTACTTC.

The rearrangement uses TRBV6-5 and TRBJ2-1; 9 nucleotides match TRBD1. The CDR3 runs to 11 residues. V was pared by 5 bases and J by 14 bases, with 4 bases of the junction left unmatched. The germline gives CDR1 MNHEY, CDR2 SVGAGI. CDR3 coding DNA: TGTGCCAGCAGTCCCGGGACAGGGAAGTTCTTC. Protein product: CASSPGTGKFF.

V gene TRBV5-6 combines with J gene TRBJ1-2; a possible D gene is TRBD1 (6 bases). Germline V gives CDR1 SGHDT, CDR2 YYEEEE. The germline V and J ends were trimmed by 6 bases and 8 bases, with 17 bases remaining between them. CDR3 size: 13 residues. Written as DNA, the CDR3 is TGTGCCAGCATGGCCGGACAGATCAGGGGCTACACCTTC. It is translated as CASMAGQIRGYTF.

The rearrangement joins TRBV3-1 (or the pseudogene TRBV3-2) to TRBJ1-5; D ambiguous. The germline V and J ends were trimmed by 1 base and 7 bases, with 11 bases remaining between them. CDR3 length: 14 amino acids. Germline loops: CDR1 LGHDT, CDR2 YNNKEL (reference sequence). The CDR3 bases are TGTGCCAGCAGCCAAGGCCCCGGGAGACAGCCCCAGCATTTT. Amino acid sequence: CASSQGPGRQPQHF.

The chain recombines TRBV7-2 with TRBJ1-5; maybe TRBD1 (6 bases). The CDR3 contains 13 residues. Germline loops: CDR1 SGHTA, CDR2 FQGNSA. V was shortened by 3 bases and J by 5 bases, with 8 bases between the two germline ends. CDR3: CASSFTGYQPQHF. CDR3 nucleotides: TGTGCCAGCAGCTTTACAGGGTATCAGCCCCAGCATTTT.

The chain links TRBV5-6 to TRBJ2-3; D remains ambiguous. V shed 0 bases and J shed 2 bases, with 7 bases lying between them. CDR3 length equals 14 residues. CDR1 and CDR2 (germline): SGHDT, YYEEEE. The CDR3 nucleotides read TGTGCCAGCAGCTTGGGTGGCCCCACAGATACGCAGTATTTT. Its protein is CASSLGGPTDTQYF.

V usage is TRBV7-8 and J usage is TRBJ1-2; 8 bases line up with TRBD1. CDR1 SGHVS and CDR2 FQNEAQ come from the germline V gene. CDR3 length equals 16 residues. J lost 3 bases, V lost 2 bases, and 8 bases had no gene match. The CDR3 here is CASSLLNQGAYYGYTF. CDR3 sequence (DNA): TGTGCCAGCAGCTTACTGAACCAGGGGGCTTACTATGGCTACACCTTC.